This entry lists 27 T cell receptor beta chains sequenced from one sample in a study of T cell repertoires in ileal Crohn's disease. This table comes from immunoSEQ multiplex PCR, and its TCRdb copy is limited to in-frame clones, with some not included. Of about 12,000 clones in the sample, around four fifths were seen once. Noted time point: neoterminal ileum biopsy at postoperative endoscopy, about 6 months after surgery. The material sequenced was ileal tissue. The receptors come from an adult with Crohn's disease.

The rearrangement links TRBV19 to TRBJ1-3; D remains ambiguous. Germline V CDR1 and CDR2: LNHDA, SQIVND (reference sequence). The CDR3 runs 13 residues. V was cut by 10 bases and J by 6 bases, with 16 bases left in between. CDR3 nucleotide sequence: TGTGCCACCACGAGGTTGGGTTCAAACACCATATATTTT. Amino acids: CATTRLGSNTIYF.

The chain links TRBV13 to TRBJ2-5, with unresolved D. The J call is uncertain, as TRBJ2-7 better fits the DNA end. The CDR3 has 12 residues. Germline V gene sequence: CDR1 PRHDT, CDR2 FYEKMQ (reference sequence). CDR3 bases: TGTGCCAGCAGCCCAGAATGGGGCGAGCAGTACTTC. Translated: CASSPEWGEQYF.

The gene calls are TRBV4-1 and TRBJ2-1; D not certain. Looked up from germline, CDR1 is MGHRA and CDR2 is YSYEKL. CDR3 length: 16 residues. With 1 base removed from V and 0 bases from J, the gap between germline ends came to 10 bases. DNA for the CDR3: TGCGCCAGCAGCCAAGTGTCTAGTATCTCCTACAATGAGCAGTTCTTC. It codes for CASSQVSSISYNEQFF.

The chain combines TRBV5-3 with TRBJ1-1; the D is unclear. TRBV5-3 is treated as an ORF (open reading frame) with a function not yet certain. The CDR3 is 14 residues long. V shed 0 bases and J shed 2 bases, with 8 bases lying between them. CDR3 sequence (DNA): TGTGCCAGAAGCTTGGACAGAATTAACACTGAAGCTTTCTTT. It codes for CARSLDRINTEAFF.

This clone has only a few counts. The chain's CDR3 is CASSPTGGRVTQYF. The CDR3 coding sequence is TGTGCCAGCAGCCCGACAGGGGGCCGGGTGACCCAGTACTTC. The chain couples TRBV7-9 to TRBJ2-5; 10 bases fit TRBD1. With 5 bases clipped from V and 7 bases from J, the junction kept 7 bases outside the gene matches. The germline V gene has CDR1 SEHNR and CDR2 FQNEAQ (reference sequence). The CDR3 sequence is 14 residues long.

This chain uses TRBV9 with TRBJ2-2; 8 bases line up with TRBD2. Trimming at V came to 4 bases and at J to 1 base, leaving 0 bases not matched to a gene. Germline assignment: CDR1 SGDLS and CDR2 YYNGEE. CDR3 length: 14 residues. The DNA of the CDR3 is TGTGCCAGCAGCACTAGCGGGAACACCGGGGAGCTGTTTTTT. It translates to CASSTSGNTGELFF.

The rearrangement uses TRBV9 and TRBJ2-5; D is ambiguous. Per the germline V gene, CDR1 is SGDLS and CDR2 is YYNGEE. Trimming removed 0 bases at V and 5 bases at J, with 5 bases between. The CDR3 loop spans 12 amino acids. The CDR3 region is CASSVGHETQYF. DNA for the CDR3: TGTGCCAGCAGCGTAGGACACGAGACCCAGTACTTC.

This chain uses TRBV7-8 with TRBJ2-5; D is possibly TRBD2 (6 bases). The CDR3 has 14 amino acids. Germline CDR1 is SGHVS and CDR2 is FQNEAQ. Trimming left V 1 base short and J 5 bases short, with 11 bases between. The CDR3 region has the DNA TGTGCCAGCAGCTTAGTGTGGGGGGAGGAGACCCAGTACTTC. Its protein product is CASSLVWGEETQYF.

V is TRBV7-8 and J is TRBJ1-1; the D gene is possibly TRBD1 (5 bases). Per germline, CDR1 SGHVS and CDR2 FQNEAQ. CDR3 length: 17 amino acids. Trimming cost V 1 base and J 0 bases, with 15 bases left between them. The chain's CDR3 is CASSLGVAGLLNTEAFF. The CDR3 coding sequence is TGTGCCAGCAGCTTAGGAGTGGCAGGGCTCTTGAACACTGAAGCTTTCTTT.

CDR3 amino acids: CASSRTSGTPDTQYF. The CDR3 DNA reads as TGTGCCAGCAGCCGGACTAGCGGGACACCAGATACGCAGTATTTT. The V and J genes are TRBV5-4 and TRBJ2-3; 12 bases agree with TRBD2. From germline, CDR1 is SGHNT and CDR2 YYREEE (reference sequence). V gave up 4 bases and J gave up 4 bases; unmatched junction bases: 4. This CDR3 spans 15 amino acids.

This chain links TRBV30 with TRBJ1-1; no clear D. Trimming took off 4 bases at V and 0 bases at J, with 6 bases between the two ends. Germline values: CDR1 GTSNPN, CDR2 SVGIG (reference sequence). This CDR3 is 12 amino acids long. The CDR3 spells CAWKDLNTEAFF. In DNA form, the CDR3 reads TGTGCCTGGAAAGACTTGAACACTGAAGCTTTCTTT.

J is TRBJ1-4 and V is TRBV23-1; D unresolved. TRBV23-1 belongs to the ORF category, with a function that is uncertain. CDR3 length: 16 amino acids. V was cut by 4 bases and J by 0 bases, with 12 bases left in between. CDR3 loop: CASSPPSRSTNEKLFF. The CDR3 region has the DNA TGCGCCAGCAGTCCCCCCTCCCGGTCAACTAATGAAAAACTGTTTTTT.

The rearrangement uses TRBV5-1 and TRBJ2-3, with D perhaps matching TRBD1 (6 bases). The CDR3 extends over 15 amino acids. The germline V and J ends were trimmed by 1 base and 6 bases, with 15 bases remaining between them. Germline V gene data show CDR1 as SGHRS and CDR2 as YFSETQ. The CDR3 loop reads CASSLQGRPSDTQYF. CDR3 bases: TGCGCCAGCAGCTTGCAGGGGCGACCTTCGGATACGCAGTATTTT.

The chain recombines TRBV7-9 with TRBJ2-7; TRBD1 aligns across 9 bases. With 4 bases clipped from V and 0 bases from J, the junction kept 7 bases outside the gene matches. This CDR3 has 16 residues. CDR1 SEHNR and CDR2 FQNEAQ come from the germline V gene (reference sequence). The CDR3 nucleotides are TGTGCCAGCAGCTCCTCGAACAGGGGGCTCTCCTACGAGCAGTACTTC. It codes for CASSSSNRGLSYEQYF.

V usage is TRBV2 and J usage is TRBJ1-2; D remains ambiguous. The length of the CDR3 is 13 residues. The V end lost 8 bases, the J end lost 2 bases, and 12 bases lay between the germline ends. Germline loops: CDR1 SNHLY, CDR2 FYNNEI. The CDR3 sequence is CASAVLPNYGYTF. CDR3 in DNA: TGTGCCAGCGCTGTACTCCCGAACTATGGCTACACCTTC.

This clone was counted a single time. This chain joins TRBV2 and TRBJ1-4; TRBD1 aligns across 8 bases. This CDR3 is built from 13 residues. Germline V gives CDR1 SNHLY, CDR2 FYNNEI. Trimming took 6 bases from V and 7 from J; bases not matched to a gene: 4. CDR3 in DNA: TGTGCCAGCAGGGGACAGGATCCTGAAAAACTGTTTTTT. Translation: CASRGQDPEKLFF.

V gene TRBV9 combines with J gene TRBJ2-7; 7 bases agree with TRBD1. V shed 4 bases and J 2 bases; nucleotides not matched to a gene: 12. Germline V gene lookup returns CDR1 SGDLS and CDR2 YYNGEE. This CDR3 comprises 16 residues. The CDR3 here is CASSPPPGDRPYEQYF. The DNA of the CDR3 is TGTGCCAGCAGCCCCCCACCCGGGGACAGACCCTACGAGCAGTACTTC.

V is TRBV6-1 and J is TRBJ1-5; D is possibly TRBD1 (5 bases). Germline CDR1 and CDR2: MNHNS and SASEGT. V was pared by 3 bases and J by 4 bases, with 7 bases between. There are 13 residues in the CDR3. The CDR3 DNA sequence: TGTGCCAGCAGTGAGGGGCTTAATCAGCCCCAGCATTTT. Translating gives CASSEGLNQPQHF.

The rearrangement joins TRBV5-4 to TRBJ2-5; the match to TRBD2 covers 11 bases. The CDR3 covers 15 residues. The junction had 4 bases not matched to a gene; V was cut back by 2 bases and J by 4 bases. CDR1 and CDR2 (germline): SGHNT, YYREEE (reference sequence). CDR3 sequence: CASSLGLAGGETQYF. The CDR3 DNA is TGTGCCAGCAGCTTAGGGCTAGCGGGGGGAGAGACCCAGTACTTC.

The chain uses TRBV27 and TRBJ2-1; a possible D gene is TRBD2 (6 bases). Germline V gene data show CDR1 as MNHEY and CDR2 as SMNVEV (reference sequence). The CDR3 is made up of 13 amino acids. V was clipped by 8 bases and J by 8 bases, with 16 bases between them. The CDR3 sequence: CASASVRIHEQFF. CDR3 coding DNA: TGTGCCAGCGCTAGCGTGAGGATCCATGAGCAGTTCTTC.

V gene TRBV11-2 combines with J gene TRBJ1-1, with D unclear. Per the germline V gene, CDR1 is SGHAT and CDR2 is FQNNGV. The CDR3 has 14 residues. Trimming removed 5 bases from V and 4 bases from J, with 14 bases in between. The CDR3 DNA is TGTGCCAGCAGCCAGACAAGAATGGGCACTGAAGCTTTCTTT. Translation gives CASSQTRMGTEAFF. The whole variable domain, filled in from reference TRBV11-2 and TRBJ1-1, reads EAGVAQSPRYKIIEKRQSVAFWCNPISGHATLYWYQQILGQGPKLLIQFQNNGVVDDSQLPKDRFSAERLKGVDSTLKIQPAKLEDSAVYLCASSQTRMGTEAFFGQGTRLTVV.

V and J are TRBV11-1 and TRBJ2-1; 8 nucleotides align to TRBD1. V was pared by 5 bases and J by 5 bases, with 5 bases of the junction left unmatched. The germline V gene encodes CDR1 SGHAT and CDR2 FQDESV (reference sequence). The CDR3 is 14 amino acids. This CDR3 is CASSGQGHDNEQFF. CDR3 sequence (DNA): TGTGCCAGCAGCGGACAGGGACACGACAATGAGCAGTTCTTC.

To note about this clone: The sample contains more than one DNA sequence encoding this CDR3. The rearrangement links TRBV5-1 to TRBJ2-5, with TRBD1 identical over 7 bases. CDR3 length equals 13 residues. The V segment lost 0 bases and the J segment 4 bases; nucleotides outside the gene matches: 0. Germline V gene sequence: CDR1 SGHRS, CDR2 YFSETQ. CDR3 sequence (DNA): TGCGCCAGCAGCTTGGGACAGGGAGAGACCCAGTACTTC. Encoded protein: CASSLGQGETQYF.

This clone was picked up one time. The chain links TRBV4-1 to TRBJ2-1, with 7 bases aligning to TRBD2. The CDR3 contains 14 residues. The V segment lost 8 bases and the J segment 8 bases; nucleotides outside the gene matches: 12. Germline loops: CDR1 MGHRA, CDR2 YSYEKL. DNA for the CDR3: TGCGCCAGCCGAACGACGACTAGCAAGCATGAGCAGTTCTTC. It specifies CASRTTTSKHEQFF.

The chain recombines TRBV6-5 with TRBJ2-7; TRBD2 matches 7 bases. The ends lost 6 bases at V and 5 bases at J; junction bases unmatched: 13. The CDR3 covers 15 residues. CDR1 is MNHEY and CDR2 is SVGAGI in the germline V gene. CDR3 in amino acids: CASRPTQGGRNEQYF. CDR3 nucleotide sequence: TGTGCCAGCAGACCAACACAAGGCGGGAGAAACGAGCAGTACTTC.

The CDR3 nucleotides read TGTGCCAGCTCACCACAGAACCCTAGCTCTGGAAACACCATATATTTT. Its translation is CASSPQNPSSGNTIYF. V is TRBV18 and J is TRBJ1-3; no reliable D call. The CDR3 sequence is 16 residues long. V gave up 1 base and J gave up 0 bases, with 10 bases separating them. Germline lookup yields CDR1 KGHSH and CDR2 LQKENI.

The V gene is TRBV5-1, the J gene TRBJ2-2, with TRBD2 matching 13 bases. Germline V lookup: CDR1 SGHRS, CDR2 YFSETQ. This CDR3 is built from 14 residues. The J segment lost 6 bases and the V segment lost 5 bases, leaving 1 base of the junction unmatched. The CDR3 sequence: CASRLAGGPGELFF. CDR3 nucleotides: TGCGCCAGCAGACTAGCGGGAGGGCCCGGGGAGCTGTTTTTT.